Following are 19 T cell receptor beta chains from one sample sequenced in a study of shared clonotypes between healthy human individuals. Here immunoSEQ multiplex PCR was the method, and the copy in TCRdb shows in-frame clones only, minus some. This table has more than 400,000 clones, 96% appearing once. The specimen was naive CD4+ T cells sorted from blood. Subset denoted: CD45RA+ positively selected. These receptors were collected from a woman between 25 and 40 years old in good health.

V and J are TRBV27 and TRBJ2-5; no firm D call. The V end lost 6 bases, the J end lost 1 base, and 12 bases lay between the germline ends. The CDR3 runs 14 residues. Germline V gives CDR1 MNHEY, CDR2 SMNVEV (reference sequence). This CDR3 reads CASRERLSQETQYF. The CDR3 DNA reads TGTGCCAGCAGGGAGAGGCTGAGCCAAGAGACCCAGTACTTC.

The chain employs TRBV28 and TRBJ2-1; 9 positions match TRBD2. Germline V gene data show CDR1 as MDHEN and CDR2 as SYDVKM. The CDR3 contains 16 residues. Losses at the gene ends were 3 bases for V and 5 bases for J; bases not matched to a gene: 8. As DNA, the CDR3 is TGTGCCAGCAGTTTCGGGGCTAGCGGGACCCACAATGAGCAGTTCTTC. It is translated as CASSFGASGTHNEQFF.

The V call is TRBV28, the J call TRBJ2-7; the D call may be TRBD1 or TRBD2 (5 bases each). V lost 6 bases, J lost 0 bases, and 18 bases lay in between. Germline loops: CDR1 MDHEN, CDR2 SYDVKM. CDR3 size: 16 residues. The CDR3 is CASSPNSWGSSYEQYF. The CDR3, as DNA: TGTGCCAGCAGCCCCAATTCTTGGGGGAGCTCCTACGAGCAGTACTTC.

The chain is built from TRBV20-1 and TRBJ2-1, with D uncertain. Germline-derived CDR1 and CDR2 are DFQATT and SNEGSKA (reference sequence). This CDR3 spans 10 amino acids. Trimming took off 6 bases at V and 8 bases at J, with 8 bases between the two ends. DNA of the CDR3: TGCAGTGCAAGTAGCTATGAGCAGTTCTTC. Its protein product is CSASSYEQFF.

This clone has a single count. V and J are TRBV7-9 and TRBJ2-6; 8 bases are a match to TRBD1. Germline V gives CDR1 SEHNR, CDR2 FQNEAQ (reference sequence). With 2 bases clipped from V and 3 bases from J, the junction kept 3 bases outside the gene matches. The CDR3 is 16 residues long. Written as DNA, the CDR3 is TGTGCCAGCAGCTTACAGGGGGCGCGTGGGGCCAACGTCCTGACTTTC. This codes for CASSLQGARGANVLTF.

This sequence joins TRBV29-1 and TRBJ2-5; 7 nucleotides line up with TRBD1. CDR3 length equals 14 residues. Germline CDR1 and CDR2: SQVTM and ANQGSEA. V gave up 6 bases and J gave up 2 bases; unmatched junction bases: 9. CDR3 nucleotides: TGCAGCGTAGTAGGGCGACAGGGTCAAGAGACCCAGTACTTC. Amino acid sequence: CSVVGRQGQETQYF.

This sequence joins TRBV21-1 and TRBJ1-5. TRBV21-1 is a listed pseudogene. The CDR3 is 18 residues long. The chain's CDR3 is CASSKKRGTARDDQPQHF. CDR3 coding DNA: TGTGCCAGCAGCAAAAAGAGGGGTACAGCAAGGGACGATCAGCCCCAGCATTTT.

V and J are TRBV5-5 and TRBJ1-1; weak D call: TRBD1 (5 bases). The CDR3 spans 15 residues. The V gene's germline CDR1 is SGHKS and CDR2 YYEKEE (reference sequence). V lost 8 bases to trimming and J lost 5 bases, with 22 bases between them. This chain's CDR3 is CASGLGGAERTEAFF. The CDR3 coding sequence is TGTGCCAGTGGTCTGGGTGGGGCAGAGCGAACTGAAGCTTTCTTT.

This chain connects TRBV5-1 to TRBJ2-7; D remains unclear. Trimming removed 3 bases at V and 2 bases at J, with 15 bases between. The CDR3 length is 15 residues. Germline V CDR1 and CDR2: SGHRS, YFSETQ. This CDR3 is CASSSPMHSAYEQYF. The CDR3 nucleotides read TGCGCCAGCAGCTCCCCTATGCATTCGGCCTACGAGCAGTACTTC.

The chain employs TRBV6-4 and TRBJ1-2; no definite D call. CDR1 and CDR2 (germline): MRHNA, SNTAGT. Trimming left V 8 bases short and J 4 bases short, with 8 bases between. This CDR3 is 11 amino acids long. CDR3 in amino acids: CASSQSYGYTF. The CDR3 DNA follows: TGTGCCAGCTCCCAAAGCTATGGCTACACCTTC.

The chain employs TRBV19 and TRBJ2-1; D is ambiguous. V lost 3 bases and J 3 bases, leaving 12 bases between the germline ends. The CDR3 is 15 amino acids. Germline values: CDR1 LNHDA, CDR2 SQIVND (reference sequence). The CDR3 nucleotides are TGTGCCAGTAGTATGGGCCAGCGCCTCTACAATGAGCAGTTCTTC. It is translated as CASSMGQRLYNEQFF. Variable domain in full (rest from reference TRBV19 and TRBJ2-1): DGGITQSPKYLFRKEGQNVTLSCEQNLNHDAMYWYRQDPGQGLRLIYYSQIVNDFQKGDIAEGYSVSREKKESFPLTVTSAQKNPTAFYLCASSMGQRLYNEQFFGPGTRLTVL.

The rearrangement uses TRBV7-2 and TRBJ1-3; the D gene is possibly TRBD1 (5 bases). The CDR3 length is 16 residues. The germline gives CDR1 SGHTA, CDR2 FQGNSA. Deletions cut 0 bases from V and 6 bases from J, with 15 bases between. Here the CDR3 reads CASSLAALGPVNTIYF. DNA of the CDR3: TGTGCCAGCAGCTTAGCCGCTCTGGGGCCTGTAAACACCATATATTTT. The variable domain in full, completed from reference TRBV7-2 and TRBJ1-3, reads GAGVSQSPSNKVTEKGKDVELRCDPISGHTALYWYRQSLGQGLEFLIYFQGNSAPDKSGLPSDRFSAERTGGSVSTLTIQRTQQEDSAVYLCASSLAALGPVNTIYFGEGSWLTVV.

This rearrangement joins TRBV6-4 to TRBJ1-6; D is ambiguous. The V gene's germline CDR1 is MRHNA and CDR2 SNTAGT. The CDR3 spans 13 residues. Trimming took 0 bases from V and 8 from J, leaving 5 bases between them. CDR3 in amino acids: CASSDSPHSPLHF. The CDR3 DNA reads TGTGCCAGCAGTGACTCACCACATTCACCCCTCCACTTT.

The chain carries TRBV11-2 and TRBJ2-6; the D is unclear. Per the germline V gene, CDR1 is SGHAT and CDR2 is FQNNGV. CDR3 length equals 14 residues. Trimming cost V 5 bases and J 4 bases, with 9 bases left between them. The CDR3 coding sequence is TGTGCCAGCAGCCCTAGGAAGGGGGCCAACGTCCTGACTTTC. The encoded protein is CASSPRKGANVLTF.

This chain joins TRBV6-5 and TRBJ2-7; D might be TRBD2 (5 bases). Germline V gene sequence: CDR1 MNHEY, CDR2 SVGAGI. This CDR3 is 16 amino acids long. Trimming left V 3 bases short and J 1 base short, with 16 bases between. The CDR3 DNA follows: TGTGCCAGCAGTTATCCGTCCTCAACGGGATCCTACGAGCAGTACTTC. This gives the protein CASSYPSSTGSYEQYF.

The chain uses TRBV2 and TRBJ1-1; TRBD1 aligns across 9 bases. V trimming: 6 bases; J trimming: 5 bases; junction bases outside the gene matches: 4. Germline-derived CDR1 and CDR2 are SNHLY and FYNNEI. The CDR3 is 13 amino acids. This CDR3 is CASRQGASTEAFF. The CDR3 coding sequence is TGTGCCAGCAGACAGGGGGCAAGTACTGAAGCTTTCTTT.

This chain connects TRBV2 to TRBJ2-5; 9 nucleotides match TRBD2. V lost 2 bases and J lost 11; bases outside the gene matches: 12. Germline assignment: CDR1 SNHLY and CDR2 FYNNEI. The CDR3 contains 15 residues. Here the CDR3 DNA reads TGTGCCAGCAGTGAATCATTAGCGGGAGTGGGAGAGCAGTACTTC. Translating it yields CASSESLAGVGEQYF.

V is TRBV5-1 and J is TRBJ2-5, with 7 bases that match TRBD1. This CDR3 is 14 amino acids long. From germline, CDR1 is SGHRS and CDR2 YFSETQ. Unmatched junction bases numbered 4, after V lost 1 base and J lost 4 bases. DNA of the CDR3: TGCGCCAGCAGCTTGTCAAGGGGGCGAGAGACCCAGTACTTC. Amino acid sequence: CASSLSRGRETQYF.

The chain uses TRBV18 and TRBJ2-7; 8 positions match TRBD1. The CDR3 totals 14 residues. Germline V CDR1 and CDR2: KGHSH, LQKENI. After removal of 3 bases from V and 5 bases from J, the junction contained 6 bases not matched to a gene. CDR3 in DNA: TGTGCCAGCTCACCTAGAGACAGGGGACACGAGCAGTACTTC. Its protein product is CASSPRDRGHEQYF.